This entry describes one T cell receptor beta chain. This entry belongs to a study of blood T cell repertoires in COVID-19. The protocol was immunoSEQ multiplex PCR, while the TCRdb copy is restricted to in-frame clones and leaves out a portion. The sample lists nearly 300,000 clones, under 90% seen once, with 2.5% to 3.5% in the top ten. Individuals aged about 18 to 90 years were recruited from 24 US areas. The CDR3 totals 14 residues. The V end lost 5 bases, the J end lost 10 bases, and 15 bases lay between the germline ends. The germline V gene has CDR1 MNHEY and CDR2 SMNVEV (reference sequence). This sequence originates from a woman aged 50 to 65 who had been exposed to COVID-19. The source material was PBMCs or T cells enriched from blood (not recorded which). This chain links TRBV27 with TRBJ1-6; D gene unclear. For the CDR3, the DNA is TGTGCCAGCAGTAGCGCCCTATATGGATCACCCCTCCACTTT. This gives the protein CASSSALYGSPLHF.